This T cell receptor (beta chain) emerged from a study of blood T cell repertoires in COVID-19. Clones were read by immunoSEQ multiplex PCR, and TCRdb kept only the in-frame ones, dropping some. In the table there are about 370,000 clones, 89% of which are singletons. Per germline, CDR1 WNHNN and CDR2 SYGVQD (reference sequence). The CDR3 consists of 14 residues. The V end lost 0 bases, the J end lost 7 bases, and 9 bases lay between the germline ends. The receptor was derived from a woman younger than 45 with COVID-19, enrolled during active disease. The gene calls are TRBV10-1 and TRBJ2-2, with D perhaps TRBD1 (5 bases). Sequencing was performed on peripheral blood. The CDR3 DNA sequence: TGCGCCAGCAGTGAGTCGAGAGGACACGGGGAGCTGTTTTTT. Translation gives CASSESRGHGELFF.